The rows below give T cell receptor beta chains drawn from one sample of a study of circulating tumor DNA in untreated peripheral T-cell lymphoma. Assay used: immunoSEQ multiplex PCR; TCRdb lists only in-frame clones, some missing. The listing records dozens of clones. What was sequenced was cell-free DNA from blood serum. Every receptor here comes from a human donor with peripheral T-cell lymphoma. The CDR3 runs from the conserved cysteine through the conserved F or W. D genes are given only for firm matches.

D: -
J: TRBJ2-7
V: TRBV27
CDR3: CASSPFGVPYEQYF
DNA: TGTGCCAGCAGCCCGTTCGGGGTTCCCTACGAGCAGTACTTC